This T cell receptor beta chain appears in the sequencing data of a study of siplizumab effects on memory and regulatory T cells. Overall study findings and caveats: Naive T cells seemed more diverse than memory cells; they also seemed major alloresponse contributors.

Assay used: immunoSEQ multiplex PCR; TCRdb lists only in-frame clones, some missing. The table lists more than 85,000 clones, 93% of them singletons, with approximately 0.32% in the top ten. On this clone: Its antigen is unidentified.

V lost 0 bases to trimming and J lost 1 base, with 7 bases between them. Per the germline V gene, CDR1 is SGHRS and CDR2 is YFSETQ. The CDR3 totals 14 residues. The clonotype comes from a human donor in good health. The chain recombines TRBV5-1 with TRBJ2-5; D is possibly TRBD1 (6 bases). Sequencing was carried out using CD4+ T cells sorted from blood. The DNA of the CDR3 is TGCGCCAGCAGCTTGGTAGGGGGCCAAGAGACCCAGTACTTC. It encodes CASSLVGGQETQYF.